Listed here are 20 T cell receptor beta chains from one sample, sequenced in a study of OX40 agonist ivuxolimab in advanced cancers. Here immunoSEQ multiplex PCR was the method, and the copy in TCRdb shows in-frame clones only, minus some. The sample lists more than 40,000 clones, roughly 86% occurring once. The starting material was CD4+ or CD8+ T cells sorted from blood, obtained in a trial of the OX40 agonist ivuxolimab. These receptors were obtained from an adult with an advanced solid tumor such as melanoma, head and neck, liver or kidney cancer.

V gene TRBV27 combines with J gene TRBJ2-5; TRBD1 matches 8 bases. Trimming removed 5 bases from V and 5 bases from J; junction bases left unmatched: 10. Germline CDR1 is MNHEY and CDR2 is SMNVEV (reference sequence). This CDR3 region has 15 residues. The CDR3 loop reads CASSPRRTGYETQYF. The CDR3 coding sequence is TGTGCCAGCAGTCCTCGACGGACAGGGTATGAGACCCAGTACTTC.

The V call is TRBV19, the J call TRBJ2-2; 9 nucleotides line up with TRBD1. V lost 6 bases and J lost 0; bases outside the gene matches: 2. Germline values: CDR1 LNHDA, CDR2 SQIVND (reference sequence). CDR3 size: 15 residues. The CDR3, as DNA: TGTGCCAGTAGAACAGGGGGCCCGAACACCGGGGAGCTGTTTTTT. Its protein is CASRTGGPNTGELFF.

V and J are TRBV18 and TRBJ2-5; D might be TRBD1 (5 bases). The V gene lost 2 bases and the J gene lost 2 bases, with 6 bases spanning the gap. The CDR3 has 13 amino acids. CDR1 is KGHSH, CDR2 LQKENI, per germline. The CDR3 sequence: CASSPNRQETQYF. The CDR3 DNA follows: TGTGCCAGCTCACCAAACAGGCAAGAGACCCAGTACTTC.

This sequence joins TRBV27 and TRBJ2-7; D unresolved. The V gene's germline CDR1 is MNHEY and CDR2 SMNVEV (reference sequence). V was pared by 7 bases and J by 0 bases, with 10 bases between. The CDR3 runs 13 residues. The CDR3 is CASTSSSSYEQYF. CDR3 nucleotides: TGTGCCAGCACCTCTAGTAGCTCCTACGAGCAGTACTTC.

V gene TRBV14 combines with J gene TRBJ2-2, with D possibly matching TRBD2 (5 bases). CDR1 is SGHDN, CDR2 FVKESK, per germline. The CDR3 sequence is 15 residues long. Trimming took 6 bases from V and 0 from J, leaving 11 bases between them. The CDR3, as DNA: TGTGCCAGCAGTAACCTAGCCTCGAACACCGGGGAGCTGTTTTTT. It translates to CASSNLASNTGELFF.

The genes are TRBV11-1 and TRBJ2-4; D is unresolved. Germline CDR1 reads SGHAT; CDR2 reads FQDESV (reference sequence). V lost 5 bases to trimming and J lost 9 bases, with 14 bases between them. The CDR3 has 13 amino acids. CDR3 sequence: CASSPGLGVIQYF. CDR3 in DNA: TGTGCCAGCAGCCCCGGCCTTGGGGTCATTCAGTACTTC.

The CDR3 DNA sequence: TGTGCCAGCAGTGGGGACCCCCCGGGGGGCTACACCTTC. Translated: CASSGDPPGGYTF. This chain connects TRBV9 to TRBJ1-2, with D possibly being TRBD1 (5 bases). V was shortened by 5 bases and J by 8 bases, with 16 bases between the two germline ends. This CDR3 region has 13 residues. The germline V gene has CDR1 SGDLS and CDR2 YYNGEE.

This clone was detected only once. V usage is TRBV11-3 and J usage is TRBJ2-1; 10 nucleotides match TRBD2. Germline values: CDR1 SGHNT, CDR2 YENEEA. The CDR3 is 17 amino acids. After removal of 1 base from V and 5 bases from J, the junction contained 8 bases not matched to a gene. The CDR3 here is CASSLVSLAGIDNEQFF. The CDR3 DNA reads as TGTGCCAGCAGCTTAGTTTCACTAGCGGGAATTGACAATGAGCAGTTCTTC.

The chain carries TRBV30 and TRBJ2-5; D gene uncertain. Trimming cost V 4 bases and J 5 bases, with 11 bases left between them. Looked up from germline, CDR1 is GTSNPN and CDR2 is SVGIG (reference sequence). The CDR3 is 12 amino acids. CDR3 sequence: CAWTGLGETQYF. Here the CDR3 DNA reads TGTGCCTGGACGGGTCTTGGGGAGACCCAGTACTTC.

The V and J genes are TRBV7-2 and TRBJ2-1, with TRBD2 identical over 7 bases. The CDR3 sequence is 18 residues long. CDR1 and CDR2 (germline): SGHTA, FQGNSA. V was pared by 7 bases and J by 9 bases, with 24 bases of the junction left unmatched. The chain's CDR3 is CASTKPNSGTTSRIEQFF. DNA for the CDR3: TGTGCCAGCACCAAACCCAACTCCGGGACTACCTCACGGATTGAGCAGTTCTTC. The full variable domain, its missing parts supplied by reference TRBV7-2 and TRBJ2-1, is GAGVSQSPSNKVTEKGKDVELRCDPISGHTALYWYRQSLGQGLEFLIYFQGNSAPDKSGLPSDRFSAERTGGSVSTLTIQRTQQEDSAVYLCASTKPNSGTTSRIEQFFGPGTRLTVL.

The V and J genes are TRBV9 and TRBJ2-7; 7 bases are a match to TRBD1. V was pared by 4 bases and J by 3 bases, with 10 bases of the junction left unmatched. This CDR3 comprises 15 residues. The V gene's germline CDR1 is SGDLS and CDR2 YYNGEE. This CDR3 reads CASSPQLDRVYEQYF. For the CDR3, the DNA is TGTGCCAGCAGCCCCCAACTAGACAGGGTCTACGAGCAGTACTTC.

CDR3 DNA: TGTGCTTCGACCAGGGCTAGCGTCAGAGAGACCCAGTACTTC. This translates into CASTRASVRETQYF. V and J are TRBV30 and TRBJ2-5, with D possibly TRBD2 on 6 matching bases. This CDR3 has 14 residues. Per germline, CDR1 GTSNPN and CDR2 SVGIG (reference sequence).

A single count supports this clone. The rearrangement uses TRBV28 and TRBJ2-2, with D perhaps TRBD1 (6 bases). Germline V lookup: CDR1 MDHEN, CDR2 SYDVKM. The CDR3 has 15 residues. V shed 2 bases and J shed 7 bases, with 14 bases lying between them. The CDR3 protein is CASSLLGPTGGELFF. DNA for the CDR3: TGTGCCAGCAGTTTACTGGGTCCGACAGGCGGGGAGCTGTTTTTT.

The sample holds a few counts of this clone. V usage is TRBV5-1 and J usage is TRBJ2-1; D gene unclear. The CDR3 length is 15 residues. The V gene lost 0 bases and the J gene lost 1 base, with 8 bases spanning the gap. Germline V gene data show CDR1 as SGHRS and CDR2 as YFSETQ. CDR3 residues: CASSLATTSYNEQFF. The CDR3 region has the DNA TGCGCCAGCAGCTTGGCCACCACATCCTACAATGAGCAGTTCTTC. The whole variable domain, filled in from reference TRBV5-1 and TRBJ2-1, reads KAGVTQTPRYLIKTRGQQVTLSCSPISGHRSVSWYQQTPGQGLQFLFEYFSETQRNKGNFPGRFSGRQFSNSRSEMNVSTLELGDSALYLCASSLATTSYNEQFFGPGTRLTVL.

The V gene is TRBV6-6, the J gene TRBJ2-3; 8 nucleotides agree with TRBD2. J lost 1 base, V lost 6 bases, and 3 bases had no gene match. CDR1 is MNHNY, CDR2 SVGAGI, per germline (reference sequence). The CDR3 length is 14 residues. CDR3 coding DNA: TGTGCCAGCAGGGATAGCGGGGGCACAGATACGCAGTATTTT. Amino acids: CASRDSGGTDTQYF.

J is TRBJ2-7 and V is TRBV11-2, with 7 bases identical to TRBD2. V shed 0 bases, J shed 6 bases, and the junction held 8 bases outside the gene matches. CDR1 and CDR2 (germline): SGHAT, FQNNGV. CDR3 size: 15 residues. Here the CDR3 DNA reads TGTGCCAGCAGCTTAGATCGGGCGGGAGCCTCCGAGCAGTACTTC. Translated, it gives CASSLDRAGASEQYF.

The V call is TRBV28, the J call TRBJ1-4; 7 bases are a match to TRBD1. The CDR3 has 16 residues. V lost 4 bases to trimming and J lost 6 bases; unmatched junction nucleotides: 11. Germline assignment: CDR1 MDHEN and CDR2 SYDVKM. CDR3 coding DNA: TGTGCCAGCAGTTATGAATCAGGGGGAGGACATGAAAAACTGTTTTTT. Translation gives CASSYESGGGHEKLFF. Supplemented by reference TRBV28 and TRBJ1-4, the full variable domain reads DVKVTQSSRYLVKRTGEKVFLECVQDMDHENMFWYRQDPGLGLRLIYFSYDVKMKEKGDIPEGYSVSREKKERFSLILESASTNQTSMYLCASSYESGGGHEKLFFGSGTQLSVL.

This chain links TRBV6-5 with TRBJ1-1; possible D gene TRBD1, 6 bases. The V gene lost 3 bases and the J gene lost 5 bases, with 13 bases spanning the gap. Germline V lookup: CDR1 MNHEY, CDR2 SVGAGI. There are 14 residues in the CDR3. This CDR3 reads CASSYLQGATEAFF. The CDR3 DNA is TGTGCCAGCAGTTATCTACAGGGAGCAACTGAAGCTTTCTTT.

The J gene is TRBJ1-5, the V gene TRBV6-5; D may be TRBD1 (5 bases). Germline V gene data show CDR1 as MNHEY and CDR2 as SVGAGI. Trimming removed 7 bases at V and 7 bases at J, with 14 bases between. CDR3 length: 13 amino acids. CDR3 sequence: CASTSGAKQPQHF. The CDR3 DNA sequence: TGTGCCAGCACATCCGGGGCTAAGCAGCCCCAGCATTTT.

The rearrangement uses TRBV5-1 and TRBJ2-7, with D tentatively TRBD1 or TRBD2 (5 bases each). The ends were cut back, 4 bases at V and 2 bases at J, with 13 bases in the middle. CDR3 size: 14 residues. Germline V lookup: CDR1 SGHRS, CDR2 YFSETQ. CDR3 sequence (DNA): TGCGCCAGCAGCCCCCTAGAGGGGACCTACGAGCAGTACTTC. As protein: CASSPLEGTYEQYF.